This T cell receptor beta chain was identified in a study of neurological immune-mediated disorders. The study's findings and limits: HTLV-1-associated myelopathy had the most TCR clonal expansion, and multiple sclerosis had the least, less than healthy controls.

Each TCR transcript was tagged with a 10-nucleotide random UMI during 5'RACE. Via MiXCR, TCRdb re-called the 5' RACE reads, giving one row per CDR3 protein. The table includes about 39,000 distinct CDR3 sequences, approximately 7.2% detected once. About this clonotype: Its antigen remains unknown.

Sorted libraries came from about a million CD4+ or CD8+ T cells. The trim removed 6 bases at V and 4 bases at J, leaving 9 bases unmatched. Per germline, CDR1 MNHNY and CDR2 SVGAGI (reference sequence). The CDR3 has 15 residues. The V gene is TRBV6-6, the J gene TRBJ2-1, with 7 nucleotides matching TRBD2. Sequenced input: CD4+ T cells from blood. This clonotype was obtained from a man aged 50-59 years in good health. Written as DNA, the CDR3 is TGTGCCAGCAGCTCTCCTCAGCGGGGATACAATGAGCAGTTCTTC. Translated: CASSSPQRGYNEQFF.